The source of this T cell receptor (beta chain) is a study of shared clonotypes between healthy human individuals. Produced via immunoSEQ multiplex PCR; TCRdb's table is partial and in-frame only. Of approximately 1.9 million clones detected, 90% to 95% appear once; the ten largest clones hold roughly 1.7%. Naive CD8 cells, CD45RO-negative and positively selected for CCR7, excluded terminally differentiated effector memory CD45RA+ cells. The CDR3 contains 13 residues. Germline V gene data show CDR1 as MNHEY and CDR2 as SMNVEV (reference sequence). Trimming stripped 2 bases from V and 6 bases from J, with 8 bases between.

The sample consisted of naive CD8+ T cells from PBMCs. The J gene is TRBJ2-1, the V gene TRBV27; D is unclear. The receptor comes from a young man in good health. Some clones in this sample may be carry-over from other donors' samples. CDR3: CASSLDAGNEQFF. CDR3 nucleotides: TGTGCCAGCAGTTTAGACGCCGGCAATGAGCAGTTCTTC.